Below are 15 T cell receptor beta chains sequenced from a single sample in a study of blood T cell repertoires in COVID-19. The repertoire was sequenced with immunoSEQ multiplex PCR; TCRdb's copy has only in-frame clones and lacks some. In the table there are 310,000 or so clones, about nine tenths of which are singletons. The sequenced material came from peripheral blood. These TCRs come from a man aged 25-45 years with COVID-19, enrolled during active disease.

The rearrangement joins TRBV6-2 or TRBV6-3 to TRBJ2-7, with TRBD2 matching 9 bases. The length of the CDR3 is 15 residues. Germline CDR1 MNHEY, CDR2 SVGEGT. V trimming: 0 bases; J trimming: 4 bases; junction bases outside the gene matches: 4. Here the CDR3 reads CASSYSSGSNYEQYF. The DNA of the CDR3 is TGTGCCAGCAGTTACTCTAGCGGGAGTAATTACGAGCAGTACTTC.

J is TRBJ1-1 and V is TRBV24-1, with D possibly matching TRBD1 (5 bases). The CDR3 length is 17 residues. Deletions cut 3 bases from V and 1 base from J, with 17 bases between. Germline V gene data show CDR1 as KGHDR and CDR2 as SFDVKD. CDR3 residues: CATSDPNLRQQNTEAFF. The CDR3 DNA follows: TGTGCCACCAGTGATCCGAACCTACGACAGCAGAACACTGAAGCTTTCTTT.

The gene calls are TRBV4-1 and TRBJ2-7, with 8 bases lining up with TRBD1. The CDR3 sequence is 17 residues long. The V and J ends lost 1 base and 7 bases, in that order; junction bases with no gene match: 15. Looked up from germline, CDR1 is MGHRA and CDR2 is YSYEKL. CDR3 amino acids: CASSQGAGQGLISEQYF. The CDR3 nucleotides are TGCGCCAGCAGCCAAGGGGCCGGACAGGGTCTGATAAGTGAGCAGTACTTC.

Written as DNA, the CDR3 is TGTGCCTGGAGTCCCCGGGACAGCTCCCCCTACGAGCAGTACTTC. Protein: CAWSPRDSSPYEQYF. V is TRBV30 and J is TRBJ2-7; 7 bases are shared with TRBD1. CDR1 is GTSNPN, CDR2 SVGIG, per germline (reference sequence). The V gene end was trimmed by 2 bases and the J gene end by 2 bases; junction bases not matched to a gene: 9. The CDR3 contains 15 residues.

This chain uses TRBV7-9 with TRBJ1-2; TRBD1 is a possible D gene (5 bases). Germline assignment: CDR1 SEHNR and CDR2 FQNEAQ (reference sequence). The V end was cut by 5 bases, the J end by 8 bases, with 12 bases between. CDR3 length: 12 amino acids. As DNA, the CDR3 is TGTGCCAGCAGCAATGGACATGGCGGCTACACCTTC. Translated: CASSNGHGGYTF.

CDR3 sequence reads: CASSLPGGDGYTF. CDR3 bases: TGTGCCAGCAGCTTACCAGGGGGCGATGGCTACACCTTC. This chain joins TRBV7-3 and TRBJ1-2; TRBD1 agrees at 8 bases. The J segment lost 6 bases and the V segment lost 2 bases, leaving 2 bases of the junction unmatched. This CDR3 has 13 residues. The germline V gene encodes CDR1 SGHTA and CDR2 FQGTGA.

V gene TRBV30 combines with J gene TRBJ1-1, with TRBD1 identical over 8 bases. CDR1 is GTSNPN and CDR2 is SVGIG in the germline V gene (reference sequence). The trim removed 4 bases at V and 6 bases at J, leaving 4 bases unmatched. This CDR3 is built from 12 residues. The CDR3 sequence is CAWKDRAPEAFF. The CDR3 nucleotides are TGTGCCTGGAAGGACAGGGCCCCTGAAGCTTTCTTT.

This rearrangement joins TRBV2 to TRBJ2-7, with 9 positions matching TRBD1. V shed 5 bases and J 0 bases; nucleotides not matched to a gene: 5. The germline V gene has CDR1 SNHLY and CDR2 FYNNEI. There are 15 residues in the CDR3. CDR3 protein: CASSLQGATSYEQYF. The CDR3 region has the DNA TGTGCCAGCAGTTTACAGGGGGCGACCTCCTACGAGCAGTACTTC. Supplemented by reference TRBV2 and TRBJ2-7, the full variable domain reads EPEVTQTPSHQVTQMGQEVILRCVPISNHLYFYWYRQILGQKVEFLVSFYNNEISEKSEIFDDQFSVERPDGSNFTLKIRSTKLEDSAMYFCASSLQGATSYEQYFGPGTRLTVT.

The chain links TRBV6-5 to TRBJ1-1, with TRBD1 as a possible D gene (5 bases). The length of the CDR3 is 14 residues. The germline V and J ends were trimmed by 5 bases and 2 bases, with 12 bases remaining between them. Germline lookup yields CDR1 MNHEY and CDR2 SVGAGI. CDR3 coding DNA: TGTGCCAGCAGTCCCGGGGGGTATAACACTGAAGCTTTCTTT. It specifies CASSPGGYNTEAFF.

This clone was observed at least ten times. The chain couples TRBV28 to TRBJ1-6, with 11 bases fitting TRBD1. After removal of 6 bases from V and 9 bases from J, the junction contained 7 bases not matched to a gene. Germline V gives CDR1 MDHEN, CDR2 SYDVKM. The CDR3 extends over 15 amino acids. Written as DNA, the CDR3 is TGTGCCAGCAGAGACCCCGGGACAGGGGGTTCACCCCTCCACTTT. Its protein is CASRDPGTGGSPLHF.

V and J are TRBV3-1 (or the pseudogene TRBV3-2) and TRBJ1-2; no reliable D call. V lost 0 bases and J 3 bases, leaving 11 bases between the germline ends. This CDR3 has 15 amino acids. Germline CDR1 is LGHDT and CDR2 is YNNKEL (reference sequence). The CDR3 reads CASSQDLTSDYGYTF. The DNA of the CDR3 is TGTGCCAGCAGCCAAGACCTGACTTCTGACTATGGCTACACCTTC.

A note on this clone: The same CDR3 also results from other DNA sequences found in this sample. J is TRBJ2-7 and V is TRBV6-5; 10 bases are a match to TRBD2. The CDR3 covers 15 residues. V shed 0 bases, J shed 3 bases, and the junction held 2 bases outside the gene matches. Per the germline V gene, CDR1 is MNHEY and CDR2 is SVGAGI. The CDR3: CASSYSPSGSYEQYF. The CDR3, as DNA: TGTGCCAGCAGTTACTCGCCTAGCGGGAGCTACGAGCAGTACTTC.

The CDR3 DNA reads TGTGCCAGCAGTCCCCGCGGGACAGGGGGTGGCTACACCTTC. Translation: CASSPRGTGGGYTF. This chain connects TRBV27 to TRBJ1-2, with 11 bases matching TRBD1. The V gene's germline CDR1 is MNHEY and CDR2 SMNVEV (reference sequence). This CDR3 contains 14 residues. J was trimmed by 7 bases and V by 5 bases; bases with no gene match: 6.

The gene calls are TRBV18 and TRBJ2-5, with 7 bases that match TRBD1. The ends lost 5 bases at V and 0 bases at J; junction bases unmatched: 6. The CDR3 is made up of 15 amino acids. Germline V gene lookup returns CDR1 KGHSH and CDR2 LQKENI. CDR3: CASSEDRTYQETQYF. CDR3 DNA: TGTGCCAGCTCAGAGGACAGGACGTACCAAGAGACCCAGTACTTC.

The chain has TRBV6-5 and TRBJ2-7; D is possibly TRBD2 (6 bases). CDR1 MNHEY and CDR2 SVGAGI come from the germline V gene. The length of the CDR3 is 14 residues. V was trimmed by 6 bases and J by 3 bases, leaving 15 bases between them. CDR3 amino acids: CASSLAYQSYEQYF. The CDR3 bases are TGTGCCAGCAGCCTAGCGTATCAGAGCTACGAGCAGTACTTC.